This is a list of T cell receptor beta chains from one sample in a study of blood T cells in healthy people across ages. TCRdb reprocessed the 5' RACE reads via MiXCR and lists one record per CDR3 protein. In the table there are about 810,000 distinct CDR3 sequences, around 34% of which are singletons. The sequenced sample was blood. Receptor source: a man aged 18 to 29 in good health. The CDR3 runs from the conserved cysteine through the conserved F or W. The order of the fields is V gene, clone size, J gene, D gene, CDR3 protein, CDR3 DNA. A D gene is named only where the DNA matches it firmly. Part of the rows lack a size; the others show once, few, many or a class for expanded clones.

>TRBV15|few|TRBJ2-5|.
CATSRDRFQETQYF
TGTGCCACCAGCAGAGATCGGTTCCAAGAGACCCAGTACTTC
>TRBV12-3/TRBV12-4|.|TRBJ2-3|TRBD1
CASSLKGRGHTDTQYF
TGTGCCAGCAGTTTAAAGGGTAGGGGGCACACAGATACGCAGTATTTT
>TRBV10-2|.|TRBJ2-1|TRBD1
CASRAGTGFYNEQFF
TGCGCCAGCAGAGCTGGGACAGGGTTCTACAATGAGCAGTTCTTC
>TRBV7-3|.|TRBJ2-3|.
CASSSVSGLGTDTQYF
TGTGCCAGCAGCTCAGTGTCAGGGCTAGGCACAGATACGCAGTATTTT
>TRBV12-3/TRBV12-4|.|TRBJ2-1|TRBD2
CASSFLAGGYNGQFF
TGTGCCAGCAGTTTCCTAGCGGGGGGATACAATGGGCAGTTCTTC
>TRBV7-6|few|TRBJ2-2|TRBD1
CASSSPDRGLRGELFF
TGTGCCAGCAGCAGTCCGGACAGGGGGTTACGCGGGGAGCTGTTTTTT
>TRBV20-1|.|TRBJ2-7|TRBD2
CSARDTGLGAYEQYF
TGCAGTGCTAGAGACACGGGACTAGGGGCCTACGAGCAGTACTTC
>TRBV4-3|.|TRBJ1-1|.
CASSQSQGGQNTEAFF
TGCGCCAGCAGCCAAAGCCAGGGTGGGCAGAACACTGAAGCTTTCTTT
>TRBV6-2/TRBV6-3|.|TRBJ2-5|.
CATKHGDGETQYF
TGTGCCACCAAGCACGGTGATGGTGAGACCCAGTACTTC
>TRBV12-3/TRBV12-4|few|TRBJ2-1|TRBD1
CASITGTVNNEQFF
TGTGCCAGCATTACCGGGACAGTTAACAATGAGCAGTTCTTC
>TRBV2|few|TRBJ2-5|TRBD2
CASREAGGLETQYF
TGTGCCAGCAGGGAAGCGGGGGGGCTTGAGACCCAGTACTTC
>TRBV7-7|.|TRBJ1-2|.
CASSLEGGAPGYGYTF
TGTGCTAGCAGCTTAGAGGGGGGCGCCCCCGGCTATGGCTACACCTTC
>TRBV10-3|few|TRBJ2-3|TRBD2
CAISGNSGGRTDTQYF
TGTGCCATCAGCGGTAACAGCGGGGGGAGGACAGATACGCAGTATTTT
>TRBV4-2|.|TRBJ2-1|.
CASSQDPGNNNEQFF
TGTGCCAGCAGCCAAGATCCGGGGAACAACAATGAGCAGTTCTTC
>TRBV25-1|.|TRBJ2-5|TRBD1
CASSDPGQGALETQYF
TGTGCCAGCAGTGATCCGGGACAGGGGGCTTTGGAGACCCAGTACTTC
>TRBV20-1|.|TRBJ1-4|TRBD1
CSGTGGGGTNEKLFF
TGCAGTGGGACAGGGGGCGGGGGGACTAATGAAAAACTGTTTTTT
>TRBV20-1|few|TRBJ1-6|.
CSATVTGTYNSPPHF
TGCAGTGCTACTGTAACAGGGACCTATAATTCACCCCCCCACTTT
>TRBV2|few|TRBJ2-1|TRBD2
CASSVTSGGLYNEQFF
TGTGCCAGCAGTGTAACTAGCGGGGGATTATACAATGAGCAGTTCTTC
>TRBV12-3/TRBV12-4|.|TRBJ2-5|.
CASSVLPKETQYF
TGTGCCAGCAGTGTCCTACCGAAGGAGACCCAGTACTTC
>TRBV7-2|.|TRBJ1-2|.
CASSLVARGYGYTF
TGTGCCAGCAGCTTAGTGGCCAGGGGTTATGGCTACACCTTC
>TRBV3-1|many|TRBJ2-1|TRBD2
CASSPRGGDYNEQFF
TGTGCCAGCAGCCCCCGGGGGGGGGATTACAATGAGCAGTTCTTC
>TRBV4-2|many|TRBJ2-3|TRBD2
CASSLERGATDTQYF
TGTGCCAGCAGCTTGGAGCGGGGGGCCACAGATACGCAGTATTTT
>TRBV4-2|many|TRBJ2-1|TRBD1
CASSQEGQGYNEQFF
TGTGCCAGCAGCCAGGAAGGACAGGGCTACAATGAGCAGTTCTTC
>TRBV6-6|.|TRBJ1-1|.
CASTRSTMNTEAFF
TGTGCCAGCACCCGGAGCACGATGAACACTGAAGCTTTCTTT
>TRBV12-3/TRBV12-4|many|TRBJ1-6|.
CASREERDARNSPLHF
TGTGCCAGCAGGGAAGAGAGGGACGCTAGAAATTCACCCCTCCACTTT
>TRBV11-2|few|TRBJ1-1|.
CASSLGPGDARSTEAFF
TGTGCCAGCAGCTTAGGGCCGGGAGACGCCCGTAGCACTGAAGCTTTCTTT
>TRBV20-1|.|TRBJ2-1|.
CSASVGLNEQFF
TGCAGTGCTAGTGTCGGCCTCAATGAGCAGTTCTTC
>TRBV7-2|many|TRBJ2-5|.
CASSLPQPLETQYF
TGTGCCAGCAGCTTACCCCAGCCCCTAGAGACCCAGTACTTC
>TRBV12-3/TRBV12-4|.|TRBJ2-1|TRBD2
CASRWLAGMGASEQFF
TGTGCCAGCAGATGGCTAGCGGGGATGGGCGCTAGTGAGCAGTTCTTC
>TRBV7-9|.|TRBJ2-1|.
CASSSLRTTASYNEQFF
TGTGCCAGCAGCTCCTTAAGGACTACGGCCTCCTACAATGAGCAGTTCTTC
>TRBV4-2|.|TRBJ1-2|TRBD1
CASSQEKGAFRNGYTF
TGTGCCAGCAGCCAAGAAAAGGGGGCGTTTCGGAATGGCTACACCTTC
>TRBV29-1|many|TRBJ1-2|.
CSVLLWGFVSTNYGYTF
TGCAGCGTCCTCCTTTGGGGATTCGTATCAACTAACTATGGCTACACCTTC
>TRBV4-3|.|TRBJ2-3|.
CASSRHLSDGILTDTQYF
TGCGCCAGCAGCCGCCACCTTTCAGACGGCATCCTCACAGATACGCAGTATTTT
>TRBV20-1|.|TRBJ2-5|TRBD2
CSAVREGFGEQYF
TGCAGTGCGGTCAGGGAGGGTTTTGGTGAGCAGTACTTC
>TRBV4-3|many|TRBJ2-1|TRBD2
CASSQSRLAGAQFF
TGCGCCAGCAGCCAGTCACGACTAGCGGGGGCCCAGTTCTTC
>TRBV9|many|TRBJ2-3|.
CASSVAGSTDTQYF
TGTGCCAGCAGCGTAGCGGGAAGCACAGATACGCAGTATTTT
>TRBV27|.|TRBJ2-7|TRBD1
CASSSPGTVSYEQYF
TGTGCCAGCAGTTCACCCGGGACAGTATCCTACGAGCAGTACTTC
>TRBV7-2|.|TRBJ2-1|TRBD2
CASSPVAGASGVQFYNEQFF
TGTGCCAGCAGCCCAGTGGCGGGGGCTAGCGGGGTCCAATTCTACAATGAGCAGTTCTTC
>TRBV20-1|.|TRBJ2-7|.
CSASQAGQNYEQYF
TGCAGTGCTAGCCAAGCCGGTCAGAACTACGAGCAGTACTTC
>TRBV12-3/TRBV12-4|.|TRBJ1-4|.
CASSFLRGEELFF
TGTGCCAGCAGTTTTTTACGAGGTGAAGAACTGTTTTTT
>TRBV27|few|TRBJ1-3|.
CASSLSRDSGNTIYF
TGTGCCAGCAGTTTATCGCGGGACTCTGGAAACACCATATATTTT
>TRBV12-3/TRBV12-4|once|TRBJ2-7|TRBD2
CASMSSGGGTDEQYF
TGTGCCAGCATGTCCAGCGGGGGGGGCACGGATGAGCAGTACTTC
>TRBV4-3|.|TRBJ1-2|.
CASSQDIIGNYGYTF
TGCGCCAGCAGCCAAGATATAATAGGGAACTATGGCTACACCTTC
>TRBV12-3/TRBV12-4|.|TRBJ1-1|TRBD1
CASRAGGANTEAFF
TGTGCCAGCAGAGCAGGGGGCGCGAACACTGAAGCTTTCTTT
>TRBV12-3/TRBV12-4|few|TRBJ2-1|TRBD2
CASRPGQRGGNEQFF
TGTGCCAGCAGACCCGGCCAGCGGGGGGGCAATGAGCAGTTCTTC